A selection of T cell receptor beta chains follows, all from one sample in a study of T cell clonotyping in hematopoietic cell transplantation. TCRdb keeps only in-frame clones here, not all; method: immunoSEQ multiplex PCR. The sample yields 35,000 to 45,000 clones, 75% to 90% seen once. The sequencing input was peripheral blood mononuclear cells. Every receptor here comes from a woman in her thirties or forties in good health. Some clones in this sample may be carry-over from other donors' samples. CDR3s include the opening cysteine and the closing phenylalanine or tryptophan. The D gene is left open where the match is weak. Size is omitted from some rows. Given values are once, few, many or a class for expanded clones.

TRBJ2-3 TRBV30 - - CAWNVLGGYTDTQYF TGTGCCTGGAATGTCCTTGGGGGGTACACAGATACGCAGTATTTT
TRBJ1-2 TRBV2 - once CASSGSGDPLANYGYTF TGTGCCAGCAGTGGATCTGGAGACCCGTTAGCTAACTATGGCTACACCTTC
TRBJ1-1 TRBV30 TRBD1 - CAWKFEGTTGTGGAPSF TGTGCCTGGAAATTTGAGGGAACCACCGGGACAGGGGGAGCACCATCGTTT
TRBJ2-2 TRBV19 TRBD2 - CATRYLAGENTGELFF TGTGCCACGCGGTACCTAGCGGGAGAAAACACCGGGGAGCTGTTTTTT
TRBJ1-4 TRBV7-9 - - CASSLPRGNEKLFF TGTGCCAGCAGCTTGCCCAGGGGTAATGAAAAACTGTTTTTT
TRBJ2-3 TRBV7-2 - - CASSESHTDTQYF TGTGCCAGCAGCGAAAGCCACACAGATACGCAGTATTTT
TRBJ1-5 TRBV10-1 TRBD1 once CATERTGWYQPQHF TGCGCCACCGAAAGGACAGGGTGGTATCAGCCCCAGCATTTT
TRBJ1-2 TRBV2 - - CASSEVEAQRSYGYTF TGTGCCAGCAGTGAAGTGGAGGCCCAAAGGAGCTATGGCTACACCTTC
TRBJ1-1 TRBV10-3 - once CAISVRQYTEAFF TGTGCCATCAGTGTCCGACAATACACTGAAGCTTTCTTT
TRBJ1-2 TRBV6-6 - - CASSTGADYGYTF TGTGCCAGCAGTACAGGAGCAGACTATGGCTACACCTTC
TRBJ2-7 TRBV7-2 - - CASSPTPSYEQYF TGTGCCAGCAGTCCTACCCCCTCCTACGAGCAGTACTTC
TRBJ1-2 TRBV28 - few CASGGRDGYTF TGTGCCAGCGGGGGACGGGATGGCTACACCTTC
TRBJ2-7 TRBV5-1 TRBD1 - CASSLSRDSLPYEQYF TGCGCCAGCAGCTTGTCCCGGGACAGTCTGCCCTACGAGCAGTACTTC
TRBJ1-5 TRBV7-2 TRBD1 - CASSLGDSTNQPQHF TGTGCCAGCAGCTTGGGGGACAGTACCAATCAGCCCCAGCATTTT
TRBJ2-4 TRBV6-5 TRBD1 - CASSRTGGSLQYF TGTGCCAGCAGCCGCACAGGGGGCTCCCTCCAGTACTTC
TRBJ2-7 TRBV28 - - CASSRYLGGGPGEQYF TGTGCCAGCAGCCGATATTTAGGGGGAGGGCCGGGCGAGCAGTACTTC
TRBJ1-1 TRBV29-1 - - CSVALGGGSTEAFF TGCAGCGTTGCTCTCGGGGGGGGGTCCACTGAAGCTTTCTTT
TRBJ2-3 TRBV2 - - CASRGTSYVDTQYF TGTGCCAGCAGGGGGACATCTTATGTGGATACGCAGTATTTT
TRBJ2-7 TRBV29-1 - - CSVEDPGAGGEQYF TGCAGCGTTGAAGATCCCGGGGCAGGAGGTGAGCAGTACTTC
TRBJ2-7 TRBV6-5 TRBD1 - CASRRSRQGIEQYF TGTGCCAGCAGGAGGTCTCGACAGGGTATCGAGCAGTACTTC
TRBJ1-1 TRBV7-9 - - CASSLNSRGTEAFF TGTGCCAGCAGCTTAAATTCCCGGGGGACTGAAGCTTTCTTT
TRBJ1-3 TRBV30 - - CAWSVPRTGEAGNTIYF TGTGCCTGGAGTGTACCCCGTACAGGTGAAGCTGGAAACACCATATATTTT
TRBJ2-7 TRBV30 TRBD2 - CAWSGLAGNEQYF TGTGCCTGGTCGGGACTAGCGGGAAACGAGCAGTACTTC
TRBJ2-2 TRBV15 TRBD1 - CATSRETGGNTGELFF TGTGCCACCAGCAGAGAGACAGGGGGGAACACCGGGGAGCTGTTTTTT
TRBJ1-4 TRBV5-4 - - CASSLDPGGKLFF TGTGCCAGCAGCTTGGATCCGGGAGGAAAACTGTTTTTT
TRBJ2-7 TRBV6-1 TRBD2 - CASSRSASGSYEQYF TGTGCCAGCAGTCGGTCGGCTAGCGGGAGCTACGAGCAGTACTTC
TRBJ2-7 TRBV4-1 TRBD1 - CASSPFEAGTGPYEQYF TGCGCCAGCAGCCCGTTCGAGGCAGGGACAGGACCCTACGAGCAGTACTTC
TRBJ2-2 TRBV9 - - CASSLDPDTGELFF TGTGCCAGCAGCCTCGACCCGGACACCGGGGAGCTGTTTTTT